This T cell receptor beta chain is from a study of blood T cell repertoires in COVID-19. The wider study: In each case, the material was cDNA or gDNA derived from T cells, B-cell-depleted T cells, or PBMCs.

It was during active infection that Seattle patients were enrolled and then longitudinally followed. In the authors' workflow: Cell counts per sample came from amplifying reference gene primers. The data were produced by immunoSEQ multiplex PCR, yet TCRdb's version contains in-frame clones alone and is incomplete. V, J and clone size were drawn from that table, and D and trimming were deduced from the DNA. The sample lists approximately 330,000 clones, roughly 86% occurring once. J was trimmed by 5 bases and V by 4 bases; bases with no gene match: 12. Germline V gene lookup returns CDR1 LGHNA and CDR2 YSLEER. This CDR3 has 17 amino acids. This clone turned up a few times.

The TCR comes from a man younger than 45 with COVID-19, enrolled during active disease. The rearrangement links TRBV4-3 to TRBJ2-5; 11 bases are a match to TRBD2. The sequenced material came from peripheral blood. The CDR3 loop is CASSRSRPGTSGETQYF. The CDR3 DNA follows: TGCGCCAGCAGCCGCTCCCGCCCCGGGACTAGCGGTGAGACCCAGTACTTC.